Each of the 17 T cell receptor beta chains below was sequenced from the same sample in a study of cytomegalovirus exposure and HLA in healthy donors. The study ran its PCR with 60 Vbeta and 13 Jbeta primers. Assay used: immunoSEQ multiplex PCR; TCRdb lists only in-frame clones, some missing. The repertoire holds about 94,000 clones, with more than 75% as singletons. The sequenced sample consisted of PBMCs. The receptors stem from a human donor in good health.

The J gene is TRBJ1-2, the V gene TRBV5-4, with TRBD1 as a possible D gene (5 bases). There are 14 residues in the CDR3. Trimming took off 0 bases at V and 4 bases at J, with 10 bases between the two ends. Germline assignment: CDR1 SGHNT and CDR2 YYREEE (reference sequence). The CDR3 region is CASSLVGQGYGYTF. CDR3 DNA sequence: TGTGCCAGCAGCTTGGTAGGGCAGGGCTATGGCTACACCTTC.

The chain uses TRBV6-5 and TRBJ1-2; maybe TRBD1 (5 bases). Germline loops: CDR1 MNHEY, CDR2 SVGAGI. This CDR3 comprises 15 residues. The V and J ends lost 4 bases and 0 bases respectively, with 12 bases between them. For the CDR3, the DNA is TGTGCCAGCAGTTCACCCAGGGCCGCTAACTATGGCTACACCTTC. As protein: CASSSPRAANYGYTF.

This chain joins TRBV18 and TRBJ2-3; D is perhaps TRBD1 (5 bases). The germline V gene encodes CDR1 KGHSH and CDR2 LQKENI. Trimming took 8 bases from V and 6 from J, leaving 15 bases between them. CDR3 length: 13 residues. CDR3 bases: TGTGCCAGCCACATGGACACTACGGATACGCAGTATTTT. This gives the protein CASHMDTTDTQYF.

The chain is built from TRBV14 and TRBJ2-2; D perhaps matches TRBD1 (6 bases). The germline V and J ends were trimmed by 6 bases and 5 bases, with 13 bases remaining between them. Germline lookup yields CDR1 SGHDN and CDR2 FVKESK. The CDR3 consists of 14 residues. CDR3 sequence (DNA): TGTGCCAGCAGGTTGTCCAGGGGAACCGGGGAGCTGTTTTTT. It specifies CASRLSRGTGELFF. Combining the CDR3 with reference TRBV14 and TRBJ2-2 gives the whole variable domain EAGVTQFPSHSVIEKGQTVTLRCDPISGHDNLYWYRRVMGKEIKFLLHFVKESKQDESGMPNNRFLAERTGGTYSTLKVQPAELEDSGVYFCASRLSRGTGELFFGEGSRLTVL.

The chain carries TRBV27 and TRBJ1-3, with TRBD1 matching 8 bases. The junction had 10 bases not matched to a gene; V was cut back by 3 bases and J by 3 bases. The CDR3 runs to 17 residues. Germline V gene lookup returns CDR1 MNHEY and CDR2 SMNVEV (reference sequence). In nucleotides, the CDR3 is TGTGCCAGCAGTTTGAGGGGGGGCAGGGGGCTTGGAAACACCATATATTTT. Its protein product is CASSLRGGRGLGNTIYF.

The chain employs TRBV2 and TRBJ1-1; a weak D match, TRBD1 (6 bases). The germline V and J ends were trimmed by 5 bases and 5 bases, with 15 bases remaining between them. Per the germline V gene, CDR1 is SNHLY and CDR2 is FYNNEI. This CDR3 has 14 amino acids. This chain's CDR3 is CASSPQGFKTEAFF. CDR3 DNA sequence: TGTGCCAGCAGTCCACAGGGATTTAAGACTGAAGCTTTCTTT.

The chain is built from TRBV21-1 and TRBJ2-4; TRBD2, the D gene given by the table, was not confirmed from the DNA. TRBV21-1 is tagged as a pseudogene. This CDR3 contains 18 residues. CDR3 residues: CASSPSSGRGVAKNIQYF. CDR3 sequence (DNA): TGTGCCAGCAGTCCGTCTAGCGGGAGAGGGGTCGCCAAAAACATTCAGTACTTC.

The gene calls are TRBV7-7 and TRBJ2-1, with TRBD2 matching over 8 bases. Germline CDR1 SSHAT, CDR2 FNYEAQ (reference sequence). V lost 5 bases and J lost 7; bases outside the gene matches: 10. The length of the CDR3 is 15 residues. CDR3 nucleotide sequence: TGTGCCAGCAGCCTAACAAGCGGGAGCCCTAATGAGCAGTTCTTC. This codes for CASSLTSGSPNEQFF. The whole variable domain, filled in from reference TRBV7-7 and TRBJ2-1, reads GAGVSQSPRYKVTKRGQDVTLRCDPISSHATLYWYQQALGQGPEFLTYFNYEAQPDKSGLPSDRFSAERPEGSISTLTIQRTEQRDSAMYRCASSLTSGSPNEQFFGPGTRLTVL.

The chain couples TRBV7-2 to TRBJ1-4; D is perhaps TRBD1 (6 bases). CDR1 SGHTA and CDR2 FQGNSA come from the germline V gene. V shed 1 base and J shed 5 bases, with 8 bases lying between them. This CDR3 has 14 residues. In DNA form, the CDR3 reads TGTGCCAGCAGCTTAGGGGGGCCGAATGAAAAACTGTTTTTT. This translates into CASSLGGPNEKLFF.

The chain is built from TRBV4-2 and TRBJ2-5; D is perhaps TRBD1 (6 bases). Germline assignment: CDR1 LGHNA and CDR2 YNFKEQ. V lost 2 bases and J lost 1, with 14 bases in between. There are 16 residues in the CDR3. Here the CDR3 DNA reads TGTGCCAGCAGCCAAAACACAGGGAGAGGCCAAGAGACCCAGTACTTC. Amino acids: CASSQNTGRGQETQYF.

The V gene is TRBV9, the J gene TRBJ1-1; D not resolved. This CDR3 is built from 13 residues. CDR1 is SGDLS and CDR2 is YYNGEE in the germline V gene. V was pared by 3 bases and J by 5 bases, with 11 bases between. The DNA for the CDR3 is TGTGCCAGCAGCGGGGGAGCAAGGACTGAAGCTTTCTTT. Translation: CASSGGARTEAFF.

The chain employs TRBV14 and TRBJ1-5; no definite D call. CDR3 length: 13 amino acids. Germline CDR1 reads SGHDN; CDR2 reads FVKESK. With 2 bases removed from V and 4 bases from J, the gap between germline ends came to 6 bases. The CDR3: CASSQSKNQPQHF. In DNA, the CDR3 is TGTGCCAGCAGCCAAAGCAAAAATCAGCCCCAGCATTTT.

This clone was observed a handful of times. CDR3 DNA sequence: TGTGCCAGCTCACCACCTCCCGGGACAGTAGTTAGAAACACCATATATTTT. Translation: CASSPPPGTVVRNTIYF. V is TRBV18 and J is TRBJ1-3; 7 bases fit TRBD1. The CDR3 sequence is 17 residues long. Trimming took 0 bases from V and 5 from J; bases not matched to a gene: 10. The germline V gene has CDR1 KGHSH and CDR2 LQKENI.

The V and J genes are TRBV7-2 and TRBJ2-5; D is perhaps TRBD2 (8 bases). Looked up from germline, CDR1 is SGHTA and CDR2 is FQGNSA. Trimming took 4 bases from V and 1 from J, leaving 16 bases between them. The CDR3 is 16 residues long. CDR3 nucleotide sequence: TGTGCCAGCAGCTCGGGAGGGACAGTACTCCAAGAGACCCAGTACTTC. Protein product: CASSSGGTVLQETQYF. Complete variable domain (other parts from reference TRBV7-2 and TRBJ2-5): GAGVSQSPSNKVTEKGKDVELRCDPISGHTALYWYRQSLGQGLEFLIYFQGNSAPDKSGLPSDRFSAERTGGSVSTLTIQRTQQEDSAVYLCASSSGGTVLQETQYFGPGTRLLVL.

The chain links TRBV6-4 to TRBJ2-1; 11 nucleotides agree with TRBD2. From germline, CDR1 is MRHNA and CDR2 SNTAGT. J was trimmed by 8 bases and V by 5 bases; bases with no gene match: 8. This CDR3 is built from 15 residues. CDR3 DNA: TGTGCCAGCAGTAACGGACTAGCGGGTAGCGATGAGCAGTTCTTC. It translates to CASSNGLAGSDEQFF.

CDR3 nucleotide sequence: TGCGCCAGCAGCTCTCGGTCTGGAAACACCATATATTTT. It specifies CASSSRSGNTIYF. The chain employs TRBV5-1 and TRBJ1-3; no reliable D call. Trimming left V 3 bases short and J 1 base short, with 5 bases between. This CDR3 has 13 amino acids. Germline CDR1 SGHRS, CDR2 YFSETQ.

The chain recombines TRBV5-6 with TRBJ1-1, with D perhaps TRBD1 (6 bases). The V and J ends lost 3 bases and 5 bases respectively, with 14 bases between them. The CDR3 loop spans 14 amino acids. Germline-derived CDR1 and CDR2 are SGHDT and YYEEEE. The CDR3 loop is CASSYEGVRTEAFF. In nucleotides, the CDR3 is TGTGCCAGCAGCTACGAGGGGGTAAGGACTGAAGCTTTCTTT.